The rows below give T cell receptor beta chains drawn from one sample of a study of cytomegalovirus exposure and HLA in healthy donors. Libraries were prepared by immunoSEQ multiplex PCR; TCRdb keeps only in-frame clonotypes and omits some of them. This sample's table has roughly 88,000 clones. The sequencing sample was made of PBMCs. The receptor source for this set is a man in his fifties or sixties in good health and CMV-seropositive. Both conserved end residues are part of each CDR3. D genes are given only for firm matches.

J: TRBJ2-2
V: TRBV19
D: .
DNA: TGTGCCAGTAGTCGCACGGGGACCGGGGAGCTGTTTTTT
CDR3: CASSRTGTGELFF

J: TRBJ2-1
V: TRBV27
D: TRBD2
DNA: TGTGCCAGCAGTTTATTGTCTGCGGGAGTCTACAATGAGCAGTTCTTC
CDR3: CASSLLSAGVYNEQFF

J: TRBJ2-7
V: TRBV4-2
D: TRBD1
DNA: TGTGCCAGCAGCCAAGAAGGGACAGGGGCCTACGAGCAGTACTTC
CDR3: CASSQEGTGAYEQYF

J: TRBJ2-3
V: TRBV7-2
D: .
DNA: TGTGCCAGCAGCTTAGGCGGGGTGGGTAGCACAGATACGCAGTATTTT
CDR3: CASSLGGVGSTDTQYF

J: TRBJ2-3
V: TRBV7-9
D: TRBD2
DNA: TGTGCCAGCAGCGCCAAGGGACTAGGGGGAGGGGATACGCAGTATTTT
CDR3: CASSAKGLGGGDTQYF

J: TRBJ2-1
V: TRBV9
D: TRBD2
DNA: TGTGCCAGCAGCGTAGCCACACCCACGGGGACTAGCGGGAGGGCCTTCTACAATGAGCAGTTCTTC
CDR3: CASSVATPTGTSGRAFYNEQFF

J: TRBJ1-4
V: TRBV7-9
D: .
DNA: TGTGCCAGCAGCTTAGGAGCGGGGCCCAATGAAAAACTGTTTTTT
CDR3: CASSLGAGPNEKLFF

J: TRBJ1-3
V: TRBV29-1
D: .
DNA: TGCAGCGTCCGGAGCTCTGGAAACACCATATATTTT
CDR3: CSVRSSGNTIYF

J: TRBJ2-7
V: TRBV27
D: .
DNA: TGTGCCAGCAGTAGAAACCCCGGGGTGGATTACGAGCAGTACTTC
CDR3: CASSRNPGVDYEQYF

J: TRBJ2-2
V: TRBV5-6
D: .
DNA: TGTGCCAGCAGCTTGCCAGGGTTCACCGGGGAGCTGTTTTTT
CDR3: CASSLPGFTGELFF

J: TRBJ1-1
V: TRBV6-5
D: TRBD1
DNA: TGTGCCAGCAGGTTCTCCGGGACAGGGACCACTGAAGCTTTCTTT
CDR3: CASRFSGTGTTEAFF

J: TRBJ1-2
V: TRBV6-1
D: TRBD1
DNA: TGTGCCAGTGCGAGCGGGACAGGGGACTATGGCTACACCTTC
CDR3: CASASGTGDYGYTF

J: TRBJ2-7
V: TRBV5-6
D: TRBD1
DNA: TGTGCCAGCAGCTCCCGGGACAGGGGCTTCCCGGGTGGTTACGAGCAGTACTTC
CDR3: CASSSRDRGFPGGYEQYF

J: TRBJ2-3
V: TRBV5-4
D: TRBD2
DNA: TGTGCCAGCAGGCGAGCGGGAGGGCCGACAGATACGCAGTATTTT
CDR3: CASRRAGGPTDTQYF

J: TRBJ2-1
V: TRBV30
D: TRBD2
DNA: TGTGCCTGGAGTGTAACTAGCGAACCCCCCCAGTTCTTC
CDR3: CAWSVTSEPPQFF

J: TRBJ2-5
V: TRBV4-3
D: .
DNA: TGCGCCAGCAGCCAAGGACAGAACCAAGAGACCCAGTACTTC
CDR3: CASSQGQNQETQYF

J: TRBJ2-1
V: TRBV9
D: TRBD2
DNA: TGTGCCAGCAGCGTCGCGGGGGACTACAATGAGCAGTTCTTC
CDR3: CASSVAGDYNEQFF

J: TRBJ1-2
V: TRBV9
D: TRBD1
DNA: TGTGCCAGCAGCGTAGGGGTGATGACAGGGGCCTATGGCTACACCTTC
CDR3: CASSVGVMTGAYGYTF

J: TRBJ1-5
V: TRBV7-2
D: .
DNA: TGTGCCAGCAGCTCTCTGGAGAGGGAAGATCAGCCCCAGCATTTT
CDR3: CASSSLEREDQPQHF

J: TRBJ2-5
V: TRBV4-2
D: TRBD2
DNA: TGTGCCAGCAGCCAAGAGCGGGAGGGCCTTCAGACCCAGTACTTC
CDR3: CASSQEREGLQTQYF

J: TRBJ1-1
V: TRBV30
D: .
DNA: TGTGCCTGGTCTGTTTCAGGGGTTTGGGACACTGAAGCTTTCTTT
CDR3: CAWSVSGVWDTEAFF

J: TRBJ1-1
V: TRBV7-9
D: .
DNA: TGTGCCAGCAGCTTTGGGACAACTGAAGCTTTCTTT
CDR3: CASSFGTTEAFF

J: TRBJ2-5
V: TRBV27
D: TRBD1
DNA: TGTGCCAGCAGTTTCTGGGACAGGGCGGAGACCCAGTACTTC
CDR3: CASSFWDRAETQYF

J: TRBJ2-5
V: TRBV7-9
D: .
DNA: TGTGCCAGCAGACCCGGGGCAGGGGGGGAGACCCAGTACTTC
CDR3: CASRPGAGGETQYF

J: TRBJ2-3
V: TRBV6-1
D: TRBD1
DNA: TGTGCCAGCATTACGACAGGGAGATTCACAGATACGCAGTATTTT
CDR3: CASITTGRFTDTQYF

J: TRBJ2-6
V: TRBV12-5
D: .
DNA: TGTGCTAGTGCCCCTCCCCAGTACTCTGGGGCCAACGTCCTGACTTTC
CDR3: CASAPPQYSGANVLTF

J: TRBJ1-1
V: TRBV6-4
D: .
DNA: TGTGCCAGCAGGAAGTCGACAGCGAACACTGAAGCTTTCTTT
CDR3: CASRKSTANTEAFF

J: TRBJ1-2
V: TRBV18
D: .
DNA: TGTGCCAGCTCACCATTTTCTTTAAGGGGGGGAACAGCGAGGACCTTC
CDR3: CASSPFSLRGGTARTF

J: TRBJ1-1
V: TRBV7-3
D: .
DNA: TGTGCCAGCAGCCCTCGGGGGGGGACTGAAGCTTTCTTT
CDR3: CASSPRGGTEAFF

J: TRBJ2-2
V: TRBV6-1
D: TRBD2
DNA: TGTGCCAGCAGTGTGAGCGGGAGCGGCACCGGGGAGCTGTTTTTT
CDR3: CASSVSGSGTGELFF

J: TRBJ2-7
V: TRBV7-2
D: TRBD1
DNA: TGTGCCAGCAGCTTAGCTCCGGGACAGGAAAGGGAGCAGTACTTC
CDR3: CASSLAPGQEREQYF

J: TRBJ1-1
V: TRBV27
D: .
DNA: TGTGCCAGCAGTTTAAAGAGAAACACTGAAGCTTTCTTT
CDR3: CASSLKRNTEAFF

J: TRBJ2-2
V: TRBV2
D: TRBD2
DNA: TGTGCCAGCAGTGAGCGGGGGGGCTTCAGGGACACCGGGGAGCTGTTTTTT
CDR3: CASSERGGFRDTGELFF

J: TRBJ2-1
V: TRBV29-1
D: TRBD1
DNA: TGCAGCGTCTCCCGGGACAGGGTGTACAATGAGCAGTTCTTC
CDR3: CSVSRDRVYNEQFF

J: TRBJ1-1
V: TRBV5-4
D: TRBD1
DNA: TGTGCCAGTAAGAAAGACAGGGGTGGCACTGAAGCTTTCTTT
CDR3: CASKKDRGGTEAFF

J: TRBJ2-1
V: TRBV27
D: .
DNA: TGTGCCAGCAGTCTACGGGACTTAAACAATGAGCAGTTCTTC
CDR3: CASSLRDLNNEQFF

J: TRBJ2-3
V: TRBV6-5
D: .
DNA: TGTGCCAGCAGTTACTCGAGGGCTAAGGAGGATACGCAGTATTTT
CDR3: CASSYSRAKEDTQYF

J: TRBJ2-2
V: TRBV10-3
D: TRBD2
DNA: TGTGCCATCAGTGATGAGGGAGGGAGGACCGGGGAGCTGTTTTTT
CDR3: CAISDEGGRTGELFF

J: TRBJ1-2
V: TRBV30
D: .
DNA: TGTGCCTGGAGTGTAGGGGGAGGCTACACCTTC
CDR3: CAWSVGGGYTF

J: TRBJ2-7
V: TRBV4-2
D: TRBD1
DNA: TGTGCCAGCAGCCGCTCACGCCCGGGGACAGGGGGCCACTACGAGCAGTACTTC
CDR3: CASSRSRPGTGGHYEQYF

J: TRBJ1-2
V: TRBV11-2
D: .
DNA: TGTGCCAGCGTACAGGGTCGGTTTGGTTGGGGCTACACCTTC
CDR3: CASVQGRFGWGYTF

J: TRBJ2-1
V: TRBV18
D: .
DNA: TGTGCCAGCTCACCCAGGAGCGGGTCTGGGAGCTCCTACAATGAGCAGTTCTTC
CDR3: CASSPRSGSGSSYNEQFF

J: TRBJ2-3
V: TRBV7-9
D: .
DNA: TGTGCCAGCAGCTTAGCGAGGACTTCAGGGGGGTCAGATACGCAGTATTTT
CDR3: CASSLARTSGGSDTQYF

J: TRBJ1-4
V: TRBV15
D: .
DNA: TGTGCCACCAGCAGAGATCTAGGGGCAACTAATGAAAAACTGTTTTTT
CDR3: CATSRDLGATNEKLFF

J: TRBJ1-1
V: TRBV2
D: .
DNA: TGTGCCAGCAGTGATCCCACAGGTTTGAACACTGAAGCTTTCTTT
CDR3: CASSDPTGLNTEAFF

J: TRBJ1-5
V: TRBV30
D: .
DNA: TGTGCCTGGAGTCCGACTTTTAATCAGCCCCAGCATTTT
CDR3: CAWSPTFNQPQHF

J: TRBJ2-1
V: TRBV29-1
D: .
DNA: TGCAGCGTTGCCCCAGGGGCCAATGAGCAGTTCTTC
CDR3: CSVAPGANEQFF

J: TRBJ1-5
V: TRBV30
D: TRBD1
DNA: TGTGCCCCCAGTGTATGGGGTCGGGACAGGAATTCAAATCAGCCCCAGCATTTT
CDR3: CAPSVWGRDRNSNQPQHF